This TCR beta chain was sequenced during a study of T cells after yellow fever vaccination. Study-level findings and limits: The CD4 compartment and the CD8 compartment contained a small share of clonotypes in common. Abundant clonotypes from the bulk population could contaminate FACS-sorted repertoires.

In the case of this clonotype: The antigen is undetermined.

TCRdb reprocessed the 5' RACE reads with MiXCR, giving one entry per CDR3 protein. Among hundreds of thousands of distinct CDR3 sequences listed, roughly 12% were seen once. Germline CDR1 reads WSHSY; CDR2 reads SAAADI. The germline V and J ends were trimmed by 8 bases and 5 bases, with 18 bases remaining between them. CDR3 length equals 14 residues. Source: PBMCs, taken on the day of the yellow fever booster vaccination. The clonotype was recovered from a man under 40 who received the YFV17D yellow fever vaccine. This chain uses TRBV10-2 with TRBJ2-5; D may be TRBD1 or TRBD2 (5 bases each). The CDR3 here is CASSRQAEGETQYF. Written as DNA, the CDR3 is TGCGCCAGCTCTCGGCAGGCAGAGGGGGAGACCCAGTACTTC.